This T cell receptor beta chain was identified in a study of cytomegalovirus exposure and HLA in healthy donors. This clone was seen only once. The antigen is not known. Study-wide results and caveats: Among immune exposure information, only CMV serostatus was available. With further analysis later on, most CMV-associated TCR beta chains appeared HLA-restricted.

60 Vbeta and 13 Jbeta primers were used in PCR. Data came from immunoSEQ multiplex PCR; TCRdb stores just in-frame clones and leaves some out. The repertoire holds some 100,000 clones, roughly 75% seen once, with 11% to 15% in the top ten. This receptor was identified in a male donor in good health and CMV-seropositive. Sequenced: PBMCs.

CDR3 nucleotide sequence: TGCGCCAGCAGGGTAGGCGGGCGCACCGGGGAGCTGTTTTTT. Its translation: CASRVGGRTGELFF. This chain connects TRBV5-1 to TRBJ2-2, with a tentative D call TRBD2 (5 bases). Germline loops: CDR1 SGHRS, CDR2 YFSETQ. V lost 5 bases to trimming and J lost 4 bases, with 12 bases between them. This CDR3 spans 14 amino acids.